The present T cell receptor beta chain was sequenced within a study of graft-versus-host responses after intestinal transplantation. TCRdb's table, derived via immunoSEQ multiplex PCR, lists solely in-frame clones and lacks some. The table lists tens of thousands of clones, about 93% of them singletons. Trimming cost V 2 bases and J 7 bases; bases outside gene matches: 10. CDR1 and CDR2 from the germline V gene are LGHNA and YSLEER. The CDR3 consists of 17 residues. A word on this clone: The antigen remains unidentified.

This specimen consisted of unstimulated CD8+ T cells sorted from spleen or lymph node cells, obtained before transplant. The source of this sequence is a human donor who was the organ donor for an intestinal transplant. The chain combines TRBV4-3 with TRBJ2-1; 11 bases align to TRBD2. The CDR3 sequence is CASSQYLGLAGRNEQFF. The CDR3 region has the DNA TGCGCCAGCAGCCAATACCTCGGACTAGCGGGTCGAAATGAGCAGTTCTTC.